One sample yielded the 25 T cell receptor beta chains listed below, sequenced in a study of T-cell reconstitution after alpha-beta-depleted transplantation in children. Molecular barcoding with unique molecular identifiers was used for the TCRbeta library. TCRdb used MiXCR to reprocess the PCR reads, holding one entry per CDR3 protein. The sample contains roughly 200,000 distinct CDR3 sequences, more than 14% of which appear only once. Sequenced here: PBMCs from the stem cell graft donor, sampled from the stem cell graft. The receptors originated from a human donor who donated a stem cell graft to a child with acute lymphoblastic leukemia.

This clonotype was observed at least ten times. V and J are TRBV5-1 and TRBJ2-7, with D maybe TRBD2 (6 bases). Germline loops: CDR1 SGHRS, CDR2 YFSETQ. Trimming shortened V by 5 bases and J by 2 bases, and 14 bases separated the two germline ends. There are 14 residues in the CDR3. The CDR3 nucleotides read TGCGCCAGCAGGCCGGGACTGGGGGCCTACGAGCAGTACTTC. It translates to CASRPGLGAYEQYF.

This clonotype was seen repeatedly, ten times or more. CDR3 sequence reads: CASGKHLESNQPQHF. Written as DNA, the CDR3 is TGTGCCAGCGGGAAGCACTTGGAGAGCAATCAGCCCCAGCATTTT. The chain couples TRBV27 to TRBJ1-5; D remains ambiguous. Germline V lookup: CDR1 MNHEY, CDR2 SMNVEV (reference sequence). The CDR3 consists of 15 residues. V lost 8 bases and J lost 1, with 15 bases in between.

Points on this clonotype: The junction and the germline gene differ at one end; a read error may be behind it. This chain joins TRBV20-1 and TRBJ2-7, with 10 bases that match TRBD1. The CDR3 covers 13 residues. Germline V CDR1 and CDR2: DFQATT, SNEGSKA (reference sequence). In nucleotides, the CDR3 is TGCAGTGTTCCCGGGACAGGGGCCTACAAGCAGTACTTC. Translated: CSVPGTGAYKQYF.

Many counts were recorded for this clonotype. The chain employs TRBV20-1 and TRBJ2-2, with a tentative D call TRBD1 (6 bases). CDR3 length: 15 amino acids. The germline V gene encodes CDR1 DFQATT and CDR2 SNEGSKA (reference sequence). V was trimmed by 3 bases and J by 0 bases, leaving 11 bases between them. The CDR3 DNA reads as TGCAGTGCTAGCCGACAGGTCGCGAACACCGGGGAGCTGTTTTTT. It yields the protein CSASRQVANTGELFF.

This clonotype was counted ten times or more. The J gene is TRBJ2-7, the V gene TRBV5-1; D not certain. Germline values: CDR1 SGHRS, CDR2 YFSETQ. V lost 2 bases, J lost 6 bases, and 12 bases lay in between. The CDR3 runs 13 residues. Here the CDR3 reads CASSLGHPSEQYF. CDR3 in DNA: TGCGCCAGCAGCTTAGGGCACCCCAGCGAGCAGTACTTC.

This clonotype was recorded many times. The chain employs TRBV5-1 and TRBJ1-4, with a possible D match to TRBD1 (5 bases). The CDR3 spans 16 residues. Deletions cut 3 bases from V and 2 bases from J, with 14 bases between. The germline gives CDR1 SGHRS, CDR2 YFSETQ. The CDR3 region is CASSSGGGATNEKLFF. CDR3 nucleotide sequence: TGCGCCAGCAGCTCGGGCGGCGGGGCTACTAATGAAAAACTGTTTTTT.

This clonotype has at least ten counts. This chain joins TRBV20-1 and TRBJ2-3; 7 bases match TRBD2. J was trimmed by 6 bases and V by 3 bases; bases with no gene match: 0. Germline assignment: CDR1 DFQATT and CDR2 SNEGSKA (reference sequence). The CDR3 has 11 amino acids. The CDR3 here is CSASGRDTQYF. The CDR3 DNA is TGCAGTGCTAGCGGGAGGGATACGCAGTATTTT.

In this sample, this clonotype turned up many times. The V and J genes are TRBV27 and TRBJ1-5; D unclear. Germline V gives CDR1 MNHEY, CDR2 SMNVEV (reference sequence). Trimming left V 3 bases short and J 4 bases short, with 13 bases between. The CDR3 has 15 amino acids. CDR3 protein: CASSFYGDENQPQHF. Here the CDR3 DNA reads TGTGCCAGCAGTTTTTACGGGGATGAGAATCAGCCCCAGCATTTT.

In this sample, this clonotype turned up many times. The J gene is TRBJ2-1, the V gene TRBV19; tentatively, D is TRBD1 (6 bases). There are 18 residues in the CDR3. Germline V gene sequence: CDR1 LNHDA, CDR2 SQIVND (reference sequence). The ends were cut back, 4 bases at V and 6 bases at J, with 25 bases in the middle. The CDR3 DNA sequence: TGTGCCAGTAGTACATCGTCTTCATCAGGGGATTGGGGCAATGAGCAGTTCTTC. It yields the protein CASSTSSSSGDWGNEQFF.

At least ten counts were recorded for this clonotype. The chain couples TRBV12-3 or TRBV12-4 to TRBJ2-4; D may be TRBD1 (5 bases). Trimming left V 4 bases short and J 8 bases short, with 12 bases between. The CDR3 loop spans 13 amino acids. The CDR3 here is CASSWGTKDIQYF. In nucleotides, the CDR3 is TGTGCCAGCAGTTGGGGCACTAAAGACATTCAGTACTTC.

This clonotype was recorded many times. Here the CDR3 reads CASSLELFLEQFF. CDR3 nucleotides: TGTGCCAGCAGTTTGGAGCTTTTCTTGGAGCAGTTCTTC. The rearrangement links TRBV12-3 or TRBV12-4 to TRBJ2-1; no definite D call. This CDR3 has 13 residues. V was pared by 3 bases and J by 10 bases, with 13 bases between.

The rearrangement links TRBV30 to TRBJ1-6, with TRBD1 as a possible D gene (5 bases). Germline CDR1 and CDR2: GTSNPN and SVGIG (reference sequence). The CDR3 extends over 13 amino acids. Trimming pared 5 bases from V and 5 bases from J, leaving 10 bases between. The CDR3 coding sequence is TGTGCCTGGGGGGGAGAAAATAATTCACCCCTCCACTTT. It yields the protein CAWGGENNSPLHF.

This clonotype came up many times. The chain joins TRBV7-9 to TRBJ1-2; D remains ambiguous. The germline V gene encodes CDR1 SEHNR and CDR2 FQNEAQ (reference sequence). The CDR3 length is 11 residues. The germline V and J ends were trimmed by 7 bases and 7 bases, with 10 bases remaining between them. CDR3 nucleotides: TGTGCCAGCAACACAGTTGGTGGCTACACCTTC. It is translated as CASNTVGGYTF.

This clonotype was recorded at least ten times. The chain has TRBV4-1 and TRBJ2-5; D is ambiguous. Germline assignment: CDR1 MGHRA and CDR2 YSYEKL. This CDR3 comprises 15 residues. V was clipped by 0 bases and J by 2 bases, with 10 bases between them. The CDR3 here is CASSQDANLQETQYF. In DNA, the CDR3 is TGCGCCAGCAGCCAAGACGCCAACCTGCAAGAGACCCAGTACTTC.

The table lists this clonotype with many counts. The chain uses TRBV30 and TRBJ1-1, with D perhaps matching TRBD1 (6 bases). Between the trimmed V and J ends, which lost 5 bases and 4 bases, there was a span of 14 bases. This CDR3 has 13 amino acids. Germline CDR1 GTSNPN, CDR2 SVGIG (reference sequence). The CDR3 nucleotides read TGTGCCTGGGCGAAACAGGGAGGCACTGAAGCTTTCTTT. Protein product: CAWAKQGGTEAFF.

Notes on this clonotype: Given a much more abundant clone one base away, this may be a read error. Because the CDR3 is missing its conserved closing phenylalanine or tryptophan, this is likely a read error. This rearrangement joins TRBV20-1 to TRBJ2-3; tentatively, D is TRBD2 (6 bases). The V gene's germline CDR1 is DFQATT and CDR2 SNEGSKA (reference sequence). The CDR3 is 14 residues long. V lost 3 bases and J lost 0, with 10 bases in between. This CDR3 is CSARRAGSTDTQYL. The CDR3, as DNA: TGCAGTGCTAGGCGGGCGGGAAGCACAGATACGCAGTATTTG.

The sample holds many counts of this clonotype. CDR3 loop: CASSLSPGSAMNTEAFF. CDR3 coding DNA: TGTGCCAGCAGTTTATCGCCAGGGAGCGCCATGAACACTGAAGCTTTCTTT. This chain links TRBV27 with TRBJ1-1; D perhaps matches TRBD1 (5 bases). Germline assignment: CDR1 MNHEY and CDR2 SMNVEV (reference sequence). The CDR3 sequence is 17 residues long. V lost 0 bases and J lost 0, with 14 bases in between.

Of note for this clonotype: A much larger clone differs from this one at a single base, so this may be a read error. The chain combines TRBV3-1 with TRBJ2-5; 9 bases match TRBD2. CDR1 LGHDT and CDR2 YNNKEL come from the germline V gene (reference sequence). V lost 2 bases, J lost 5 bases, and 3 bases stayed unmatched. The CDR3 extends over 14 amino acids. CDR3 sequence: CASSQYGTSETQYF. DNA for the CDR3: TGTGCCAGCAGCCAATACGGGACTAGCGAGACCCAGTACTTC.

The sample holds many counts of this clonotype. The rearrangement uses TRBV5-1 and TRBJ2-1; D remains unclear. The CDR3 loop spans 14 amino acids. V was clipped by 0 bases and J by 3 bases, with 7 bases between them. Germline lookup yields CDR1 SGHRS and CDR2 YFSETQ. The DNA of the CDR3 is TGCGCCAGCAGCTTGGACAGAGACTACAATGAGCAGTTCTTC. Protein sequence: CASSLDRDYNEQFF.

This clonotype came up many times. The CDR3 sequence is CASSLGGSSYEQYF. The CDR3 coding sequence is TGTGCCAGCAGTTTGGGAGGGAGCTCCTACGAGCAGTACTTC. The V and J genes are TRBV6-5 and TRBJ2-7, with 7 nucleotides matching TRBD2. From germline, CDR1 is MNHEY and CDR2 SVGAGI. V trimming: 4 bases; J trimming: 0 bases; junction bases outside the gene matches: 3. The CDR3 has 14 residues.

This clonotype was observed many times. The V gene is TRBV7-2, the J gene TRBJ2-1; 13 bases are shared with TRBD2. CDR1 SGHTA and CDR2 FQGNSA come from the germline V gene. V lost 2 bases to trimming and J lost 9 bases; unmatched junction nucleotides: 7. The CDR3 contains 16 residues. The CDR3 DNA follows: TGTGCCAGCAGCTTACGAGGACTAGCGGGAGTCAGTGAGCAGTTCTTC. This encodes CASSLRGLAGVSEQFF.

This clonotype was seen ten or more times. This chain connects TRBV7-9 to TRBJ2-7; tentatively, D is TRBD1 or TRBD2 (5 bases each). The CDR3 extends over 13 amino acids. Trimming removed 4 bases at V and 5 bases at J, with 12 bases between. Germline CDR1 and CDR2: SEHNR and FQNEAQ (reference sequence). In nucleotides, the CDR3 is TGTGCCAGCAGCTGGGGTTTGGGGGACGAGCAGTACTTC. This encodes CASSWGLGDEQYF.

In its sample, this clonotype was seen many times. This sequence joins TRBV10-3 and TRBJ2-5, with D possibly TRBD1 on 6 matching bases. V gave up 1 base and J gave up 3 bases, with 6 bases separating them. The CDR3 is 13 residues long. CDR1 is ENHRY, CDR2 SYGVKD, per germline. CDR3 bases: TGTGCCATCAGTGAGTACAGGGAAGAGACCCAGTACTTC. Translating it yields CAISEYREETQYF.

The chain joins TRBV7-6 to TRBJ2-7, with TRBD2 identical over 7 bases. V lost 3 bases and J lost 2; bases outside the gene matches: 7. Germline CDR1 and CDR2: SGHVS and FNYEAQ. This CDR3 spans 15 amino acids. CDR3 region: CASSFQRGLTYEQYF. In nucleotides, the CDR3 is TGTGCCAGCAGCTTCCAGCGGGGACTGACCTACGAGCAGTACTTC. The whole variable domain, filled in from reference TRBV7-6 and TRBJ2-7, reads GAGVSQSPRYKVTKRGQDVALRCDPISGHVSLYWYRQALGQGPEFLTYFNYEAQQDKSGLPNDRFSAERPEGSISTLTIQRTEQRDSAMYRCASSFQRGLTYEQYFGPGTRLTVT.

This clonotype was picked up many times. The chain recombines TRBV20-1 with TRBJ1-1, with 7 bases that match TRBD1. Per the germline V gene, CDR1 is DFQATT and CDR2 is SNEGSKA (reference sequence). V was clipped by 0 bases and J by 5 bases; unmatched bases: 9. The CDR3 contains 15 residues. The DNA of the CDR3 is TGCAGTGCTAGAGATCCCAAGACAGGGCCTACTGAAGCTTTCTTT. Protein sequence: CSARDPKTGPTEAFF.